The 9 T cell receptor beta chains below come from one sample, sequenced in a study of blood T cell repertoires in COVID-19. TCRdb keeps only in-frame clones here, not all; method: immunoSEQ multiplex PCR. In the table there are more than 150,000 clones, 80% to 90% of which are singletons. The material sequenced was peripheral blood. The receptor set was obtained from a woman aged 45-65 years with acute or convalescent COVID-19.

This clone has more than one count but fewer than ten. V is TRBV5-1 and J is TRBJ1-6, with TRBD1 matching over 10 bases. The CDR3 extends over 17 amino acids. Per germline, CDR1 SGHRS and CDR2 YFSETQ. With V trimmed by 4 bases and J by 5 bases, 9 bases remained unmatched. The CDR3 region has the DNA TGCGCCAGCAGCGTAAGGGACAGGGGTCGTGATAATTCACCCCTCCACTTT. Its translation: CASSVRDRGRDNSPLHF.

The rearrangement uses TRBV18 and TRBJ1-2; D may be TRBD1 (6 bases). Germline assignment: CDR1 KGHSH and CDR2 LQKENI. Deletions cut 3 bases from V and 4 bases from J, with 12 bases between. The CDR3 contains 14 residues. The CDR3 is CASSPERTAYGYTF. Written as DNA, the CDR3 is TGTGCCAGCTCACCGGAGCGGACAGCCTATGGCTACACCTTC.

The chain uses TRBV23-1 and TRBJ2-1, with 7 bases lining up with TRBD2. TRBV23-1 has ORF status, its function being uncertain. J gave up 2 bases and V 0 bases, and 13 bases lay outside the gene matches. The CDR3 runs 19 residues. The CDR3 DNA sequence: TGCGCCAGCAGTCAATCGGGGGTTTGTCGGGAGGTCACCTACAATGAGCAGTTCTTC. As protein: CASSQSGVCREVTYNEQFF.

This clone showed up just a few times. The V gene is TRBV2, the J gene TRBJ1-5; possibly TRBD1 for D (5 bases). The CDR3 is 16 residues long. Germline values: CDR1 SNHLY, CDR2 FYNNEI. With 5 bases removed from V and 1 base from J, the gap between germline ends came to 15 bases. The CDR3 reads CASSLSAGLSNQPQHF. The CDR3, as DNA: TGTGCCAGCAGTCTATCCGCAGGGTTAAGCAATCAGCCCCAGCATTTT.

The V gene is TRBV6-5, the J gene TRBJ1-1, with 10 bases identical to TRBD1. CDR3 length: 14 amino acids. Germline V gene sequence: CDR1 MNHEY, CDR2 SVGAGI. V lost 6 bases and J lost 7; bases outside the gene matches: 8. This CDR3 is CASRGTGVVYEAFF. The CDR3 DNA reads TGTGCCAGCAGAGGGACAGGGGTCGTGTATGAAGCTTTCTTT.

The chain uses TRBV15 and TRBJ2-3; TRBD1 matches at 7 bases. This CDR3 comprises 15 residues. Trimming at V came to 4 bases and at J to 0 bases, leaving 4 bases not matched to a gene. Germline assignment: CDR1 LNHNV and CDR2 YYDKDF (reference sequence). CDR3 region: CATSMQGGSTDTQYF. As DNA, the CDR3 is TGTGCCACCAGCATGCAAGGGGGCAGCACAGATACGCAGTATTTT. Combining the CDR3 with reference TRBV15 and TRBJ2-3 gives the whole variable domain DAMVIQNPRYQVTQFGKPVTLSCSQTLNHNVMYWYQQKSSQAPKLLFHYYDKDFNNEADTPDNFQSRRPNTSFCFLDIRSPGLGDTAMYLCATSMQGGSTDTQYFGPGTRLTVL.

This chain connects TRBV27 to TRBJ2-7; 13 bases map to TRBD2. The CDR3 runs to 14 residues. The germline CDR1 and CDR2 sequences are MNHEY and SMNVEV (reference sequence). Trimming removed 8 bases from V and 2 bases from J; junction bases left unmatched: 3. CDR3 region: CASGTSGRAYEQYF. The CDR3 bases are TGTGCCAGCGGAACTAGCGGGAGGGCCTACGAGCAGTACTTC.

This clone was observed once. This chain uses TRBV7-7 with TRBJ2-3; D is ambiguous. The V gene's germline CDR1 is SSHAT and CDR2 FNYEAQ (reference sequence). This CDR3 has 14 amino acids. Trimming removed 3 bases from V and 3 bases from J, with 10 bases in between. CDR3 amino acids: CASSLSARTDTQYF. CDR3 bases: TGTGCCAGCAGCTTGTCGGCTAGAACAGATACGCAGTATTTT.

This clone was observed a handful of times. This chain links TRBV4-2 with TRBJ2-3, with 7 bases that match TRBD2. Germline trimming cut 4 bases from V and 4 bases from J; bases unmatched to any gene: 8. This CDR3 comprises 15 residues. From germline, CDR1 is LGHNA and CDR2 YNFKEQ. The CDR3 region is CASSPRGGRADTQYF. The CDR3 DNA reads as TGTGCCAGCAGCCCCCGGGGAGGGCGTGCAGATACGCAGTATTTT.